This T cell receptor (beta chain) was recovered during a study of metastatic and nonmetastatic thyroid tumors. Overall study: Comparative analysis of repertoires was undertaken across blood and tumor or nodule tissue obtained from malignant and benign thyroid patients.

CDR1 and CDR2 (germline): KGHSH, LQKENI. This CDR3 has 15 amino acids. Trimming at V came to 2 bases and at J to 6 bases, leaving 6 bases not matched to a gene. There were no patients who had received any treatment before thyroid surgery. Concerning this clone: Its antigen is not identified.

Overall study results and limits: It was reported that TCR beta diversity was significantly higher in malignant thyroid tumors than benign nodules, in blood and tumor.

Authors' data handling: A classifier of distant metastasis in papillary thyroid cancer was built from CDR3 differences (across clinicopathological groups). Through MiXCR, TCRdb re-clonotyped the PCR reads. TCRdb, not the authors, supplied the V and J calls. The sample consists of 11,000 to 15,000 clones, over 25% of them appearing once. V gene TRBV18 combines with J gene TRBJ2-1, with 8 bases that match TRBD2. The receptor was derived from a female donor with papillary thyroid cancer or a benign thyroid nodule (not recorded which). Some clones in this sample may be carry-over from other donors' samples. The sequenced sample was tumor tissue. CDR3 DNA sequence: TGTGCCAGCTCACCAACAAGCGGGAGCGGCAATGAGCAGTTCTTC. Translating gives CASSPTSGSGNEQFF.